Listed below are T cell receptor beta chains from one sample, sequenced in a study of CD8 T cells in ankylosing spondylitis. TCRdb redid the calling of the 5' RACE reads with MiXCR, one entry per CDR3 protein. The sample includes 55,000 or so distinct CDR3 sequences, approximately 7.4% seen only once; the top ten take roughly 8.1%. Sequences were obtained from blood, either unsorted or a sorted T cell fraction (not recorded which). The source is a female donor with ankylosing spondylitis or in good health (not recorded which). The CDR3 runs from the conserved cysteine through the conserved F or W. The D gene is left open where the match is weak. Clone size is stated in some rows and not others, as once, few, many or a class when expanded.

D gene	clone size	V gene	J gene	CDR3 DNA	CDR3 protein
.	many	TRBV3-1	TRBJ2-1	TGTGCCAGCAGCCAAGATCGGGGGCCCATAGCCCCCAGGCCTCCCTCTTTC	CASSQDRGPIAPRPPSF
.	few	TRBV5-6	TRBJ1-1	TGTGCCAGCAGCTTGGAAATTCGGGGATGGCAGAGAAACACTGAAGCTTTCTTT	CASSLEIRGWQRNTEAFF
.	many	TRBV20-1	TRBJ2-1	TGCAGTGCTAGAGAGGACAAGTACAATGAGCAGTTCTTC	CSAREDKYNEQFF
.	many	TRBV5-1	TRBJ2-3	TGCGCCAGCAGCTTAGGGGGTCCGACAGATACGCAGTATTTT	CASSLGGPTDTQYF
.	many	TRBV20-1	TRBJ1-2	TGCAGTGCTAGCCGGGGAGATGGCTACACCTTC	CSASRGDGYTF
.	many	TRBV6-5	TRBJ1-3	TGTGCCAGCAGTTACAACCGGGGAAACACCATATATTTT	CASSYNRGNTIYF
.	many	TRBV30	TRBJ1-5	TGTGCCTGGGCAGGTTCGGATCAGCCCCAGCATTTT	CAWAGSDQPQHF
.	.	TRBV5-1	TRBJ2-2	TGCGCCAGCAGCTCCCAGGGCCAGGGGAACACCGGGGAGCTGTTTTTT	CASSSQGQGNTGELFF
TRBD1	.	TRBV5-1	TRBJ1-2	TGCGCCAGCAGCTTGACCCCGGGACAGGGGGGTTCTTACACCTTC	CASSLTPGQGGSYTF
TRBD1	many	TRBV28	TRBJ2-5	TGTGCCAGCAGTCCGCCCGACAGGGTGAACCAGTACTTC	CASSPPDRVNQYF
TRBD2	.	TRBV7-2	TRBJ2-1	TGTGCCAGCAGCCCCTTCTCGGGGGGACTAGCGGGGGGCCGCTCCTACAATGAGCAGTTCTTC	CASSPFSGGLAGGRSYNEQFF
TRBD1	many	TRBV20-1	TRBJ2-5	TGCAGTGCCACCTCCTCTAGCGACAGGGGAGTCCAAGAGACCCAGTACTTC	CSATSSSDRGVQETQYF
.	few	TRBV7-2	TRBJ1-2	TGTGCCAGCAGCTTAGGGCGGTCCCGGGACATTTATGGCTACACCTTC	CASSLGRSRDIYGYTF
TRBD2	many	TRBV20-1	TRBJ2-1	TGCAGTGCTTCCCCCCTCGGGGGACTAGCTATAGTCTATGAGCAGTTCTTC	CSASPLGGLAIVYEQFF
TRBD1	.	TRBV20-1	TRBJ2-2	TGCAGTGCTAGAGATCCGGCAGGGGGCGATGCCGGGGAGCTGTTTTTT	CSARDPAGGDAGELFF
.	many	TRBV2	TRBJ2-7	TGTGCCAGCACCTCGGACAGCTACGAGCAGTACTTC	CASTSDSYEQYF
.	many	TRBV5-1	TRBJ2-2	TGCGCCACCTCCTTTCCGAACACCGGGGAGCTGTTTTTT	CATSFPNTGELFF
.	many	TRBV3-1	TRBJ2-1	TGTGCCAGCAGCCAAGACCTAGTTACCGCGTCCTACAATGAGCAGTTCTTC	CASSQDLVTASYNEQFF
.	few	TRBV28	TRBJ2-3	TGTGCCAGCAGTTTTAGCTTATTGGTTACGCAGTATTTT	CASSFSLLVTQYF
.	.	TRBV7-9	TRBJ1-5	TGTGCCAGCAGCTTAGCGGGCACTTTAGGAGGACAGCCCCAGCATTTT	CASSLAGTLGGQPQHF
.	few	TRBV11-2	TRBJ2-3	TGTGCCAGCAGCTTAGTGGCGGGCACAGATACGCAGTATTTT	CASSLVAGTDTQYF
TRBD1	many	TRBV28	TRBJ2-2	TGTGCCAGCCGTCGGAGGACAGGGGTGAACACCGGGGAGCTGTTTTTT	CASRRRTGVNTGELFF
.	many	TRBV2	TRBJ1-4	TGTGCCAGCAGTGAAAGACCCGGAGGGAAGGAAAAACTGTTTTTT	CASSERPGGKEKLFF
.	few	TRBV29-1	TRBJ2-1	TGCAGCGTTGACCTCGCCTCCTACAATGAGCAGTTCTTC	CSVDLASYNEQFF
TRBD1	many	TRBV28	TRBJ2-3	TGTGCCAGCAGTCACCGGGACAGGGGCACAGATACGCAGTATTTT	CASSHRDRGTDTQYF
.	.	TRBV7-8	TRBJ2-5	TGTGCCAGCAGCTTAGGGAGAGTCTTTCAAGAGACCCAGTACTTC	CASSLGRVFQETQYF
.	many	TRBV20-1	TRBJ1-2	TGCAGTGCTAGAGAAATGGCAGGCAACTATGGCTACACCTTC	CSAREMAGNYGYTF
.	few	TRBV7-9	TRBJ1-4	TGTGCCAGCAGCTTAATCGGGGAAAAACTGTTTTTT	CASSLIGEKLFF
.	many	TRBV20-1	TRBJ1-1	TGCAGTGCTACCTATATGGGGGGCGCGGGGAACACTGAAGCTTTCTTT	CSATYMGGAGNTEAFF